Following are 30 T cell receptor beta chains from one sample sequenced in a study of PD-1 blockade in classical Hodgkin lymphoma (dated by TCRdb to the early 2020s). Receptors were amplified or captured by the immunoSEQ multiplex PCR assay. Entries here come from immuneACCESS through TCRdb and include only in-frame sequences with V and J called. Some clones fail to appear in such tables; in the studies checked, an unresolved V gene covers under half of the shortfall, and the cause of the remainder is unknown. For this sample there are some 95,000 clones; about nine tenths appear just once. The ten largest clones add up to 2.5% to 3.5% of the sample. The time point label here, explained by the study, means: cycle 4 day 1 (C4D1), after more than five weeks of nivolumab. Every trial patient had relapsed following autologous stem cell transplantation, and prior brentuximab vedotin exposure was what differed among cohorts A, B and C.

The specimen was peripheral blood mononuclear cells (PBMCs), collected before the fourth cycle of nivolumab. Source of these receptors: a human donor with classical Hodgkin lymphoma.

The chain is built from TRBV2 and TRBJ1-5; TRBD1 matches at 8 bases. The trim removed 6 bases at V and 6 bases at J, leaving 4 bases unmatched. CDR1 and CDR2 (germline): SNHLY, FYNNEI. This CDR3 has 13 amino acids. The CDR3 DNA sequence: TGTGCCAGCAGCGACAGGGGATTTCAGCCCCAGCATTTT. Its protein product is CASSDRGFQPQHF.

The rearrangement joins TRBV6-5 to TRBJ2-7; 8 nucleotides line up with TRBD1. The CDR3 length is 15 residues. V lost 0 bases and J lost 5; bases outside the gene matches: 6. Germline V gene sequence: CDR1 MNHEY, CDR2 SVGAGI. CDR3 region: CASSYSTGQGDEQYF. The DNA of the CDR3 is TGTGCCAGCAGTTACTCGACTGGACAGGGCGACGAGCAGTACTTC.

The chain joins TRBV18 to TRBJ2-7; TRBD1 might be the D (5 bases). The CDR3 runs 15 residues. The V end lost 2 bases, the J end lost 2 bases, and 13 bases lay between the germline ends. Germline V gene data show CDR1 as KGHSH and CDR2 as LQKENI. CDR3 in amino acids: CASSPKGPATYEQYF. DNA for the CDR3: TGTGCCAGCTCACCAAAGGGGCCAGCCACCTACGAGCAGTACTTC. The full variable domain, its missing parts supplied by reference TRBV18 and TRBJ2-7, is NAGVMQNPRHLVRRRGQEARLRCSPMKGHSHVYWYRQLPEEGLKFMVYLQKENIIDESGMPKERFSAEFPKEGPSILRIQQVVRGDSAAYFCASSPKGPATYEQYFGPGTRLTVT.

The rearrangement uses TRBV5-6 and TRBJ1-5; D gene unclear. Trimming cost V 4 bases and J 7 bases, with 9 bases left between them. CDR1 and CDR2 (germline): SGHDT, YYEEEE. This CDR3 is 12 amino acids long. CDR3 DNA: TGTGCCAGCAGCAGTTTGGGCCAGCCCCAGCATTTT. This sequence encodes CASSSLGQPQHF.

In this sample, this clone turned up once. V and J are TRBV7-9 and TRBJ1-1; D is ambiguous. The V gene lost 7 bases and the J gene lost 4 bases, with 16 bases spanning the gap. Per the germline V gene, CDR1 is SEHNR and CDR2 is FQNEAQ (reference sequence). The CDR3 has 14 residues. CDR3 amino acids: CASTSDLLGTEAFF. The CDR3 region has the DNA TGTGCCAGCACCTCAGACCTGCTGGGCACTGAAGCTTTCTTT.

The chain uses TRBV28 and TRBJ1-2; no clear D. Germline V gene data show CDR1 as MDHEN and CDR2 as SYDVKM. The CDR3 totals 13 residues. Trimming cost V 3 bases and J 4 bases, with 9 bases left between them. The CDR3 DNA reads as TGTGCCAGCAGTTTTCCAGGAACCTATGGCTACACCTTC. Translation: CASSFPGTYGYTF.

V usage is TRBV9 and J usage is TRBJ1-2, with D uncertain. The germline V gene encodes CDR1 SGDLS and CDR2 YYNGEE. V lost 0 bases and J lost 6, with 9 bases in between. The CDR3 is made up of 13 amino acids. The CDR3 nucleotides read TGTGCCAGCAGCGTAGGGGAGGGAGATGGCTACACCTTC. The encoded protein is CASSVGEGDGYTF.

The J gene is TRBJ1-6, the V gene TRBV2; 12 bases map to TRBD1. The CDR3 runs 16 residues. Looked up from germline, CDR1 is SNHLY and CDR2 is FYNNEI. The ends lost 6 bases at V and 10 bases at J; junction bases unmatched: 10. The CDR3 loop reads CASSPGTGGAKSPLHF. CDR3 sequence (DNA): TGTGCCAGCAGCCCCGGGACAGGGGGCGCGAAGTCACCCCTCCACTTT.

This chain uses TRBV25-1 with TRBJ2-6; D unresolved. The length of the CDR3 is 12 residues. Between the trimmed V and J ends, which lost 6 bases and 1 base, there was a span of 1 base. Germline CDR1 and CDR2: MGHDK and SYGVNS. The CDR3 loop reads CASRSGANVLTF. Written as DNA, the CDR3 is TGTGCCAGCAGATCTGGGGCCAACGTCCTGACTTTC.

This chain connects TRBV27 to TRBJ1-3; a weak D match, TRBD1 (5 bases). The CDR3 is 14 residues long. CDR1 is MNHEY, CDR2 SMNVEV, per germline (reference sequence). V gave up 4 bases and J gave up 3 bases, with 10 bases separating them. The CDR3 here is CASSSLQGGNTIYF. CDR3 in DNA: TGTGCCAGCAGTTCTTTGCAGGGTGGAAACACCATATATTTT.

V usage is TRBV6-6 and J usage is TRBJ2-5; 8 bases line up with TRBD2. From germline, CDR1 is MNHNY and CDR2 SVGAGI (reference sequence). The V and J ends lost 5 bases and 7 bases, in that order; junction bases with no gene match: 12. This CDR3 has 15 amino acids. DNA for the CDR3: TGTGCCAGCAGTAAAACTGCGGGGACTAGTGGGACCCAGTACTTC. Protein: CASSKTAGTSGTQYF.

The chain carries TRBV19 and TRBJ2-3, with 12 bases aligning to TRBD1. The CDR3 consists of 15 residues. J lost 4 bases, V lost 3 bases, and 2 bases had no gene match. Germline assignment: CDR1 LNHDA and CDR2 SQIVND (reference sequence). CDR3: CASSIGTGGADTQYF. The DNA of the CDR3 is TGTGCCAGTAGTATCGGGACAGGGGGCGCAGATACGCAGTATTTT.

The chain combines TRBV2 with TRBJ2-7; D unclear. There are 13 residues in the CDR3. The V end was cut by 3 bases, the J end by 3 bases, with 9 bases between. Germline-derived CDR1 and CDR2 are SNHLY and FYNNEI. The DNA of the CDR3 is TGTGCCAGCAGTGACTGGTCAGACTACGAGCAGTACTTC. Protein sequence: CASSDWSDYEQYF.

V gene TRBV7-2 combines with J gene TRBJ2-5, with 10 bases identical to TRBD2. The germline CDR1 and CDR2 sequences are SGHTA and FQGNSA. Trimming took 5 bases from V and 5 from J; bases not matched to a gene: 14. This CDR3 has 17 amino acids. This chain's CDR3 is CASSPTGGAGGYETQYF. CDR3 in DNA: TGTGCCAGCAGCCCAACAGGGGGAGCGGGGGGGTACGAGACCCAGTACTTC.

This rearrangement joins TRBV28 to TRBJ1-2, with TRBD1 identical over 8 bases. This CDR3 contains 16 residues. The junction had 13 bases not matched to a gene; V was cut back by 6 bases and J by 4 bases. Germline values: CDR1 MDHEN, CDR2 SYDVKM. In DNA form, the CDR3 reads TGTGCCAGCAGCCCTACTGGACAGGGAATAACCTATGGCTACACCTTC. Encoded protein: CASSPTGQGITYGYTF.

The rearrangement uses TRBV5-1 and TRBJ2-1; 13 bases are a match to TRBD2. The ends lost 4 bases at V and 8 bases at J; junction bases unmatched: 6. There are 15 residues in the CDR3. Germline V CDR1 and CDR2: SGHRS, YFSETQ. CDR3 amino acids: CASSPGLAGRDEQFF. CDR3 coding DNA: TGCGCCAGCAGCCCGGGACTAGCGGGGCGCGATGAGCAGTTCTTC.

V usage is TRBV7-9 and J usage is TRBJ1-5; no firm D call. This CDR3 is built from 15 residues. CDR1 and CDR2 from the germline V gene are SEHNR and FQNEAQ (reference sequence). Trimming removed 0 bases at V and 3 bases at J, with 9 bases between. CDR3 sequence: CASSLATHLNQPQHF. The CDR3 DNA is TGTGCCAGCAGCTTAGCGACCCACCTCAATCAGCCCCAGCATTTT.

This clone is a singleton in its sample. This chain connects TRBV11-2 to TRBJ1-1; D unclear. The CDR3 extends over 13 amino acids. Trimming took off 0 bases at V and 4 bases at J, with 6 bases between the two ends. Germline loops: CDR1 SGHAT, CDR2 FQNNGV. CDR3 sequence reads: CASSLEGGTEAFF. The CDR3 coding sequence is TGTGCCAGCAGCTTAGAGGGTGGCACTGAAGCTTTCTTT.

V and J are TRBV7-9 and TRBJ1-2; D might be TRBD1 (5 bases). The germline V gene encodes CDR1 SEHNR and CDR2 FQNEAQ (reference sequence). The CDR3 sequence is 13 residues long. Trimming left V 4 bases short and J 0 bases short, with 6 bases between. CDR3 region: CASSSTANYGYTF. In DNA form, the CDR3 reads TGTGCCAGCAGCTCGACAGCTAACTATGGCTACACCTTC.

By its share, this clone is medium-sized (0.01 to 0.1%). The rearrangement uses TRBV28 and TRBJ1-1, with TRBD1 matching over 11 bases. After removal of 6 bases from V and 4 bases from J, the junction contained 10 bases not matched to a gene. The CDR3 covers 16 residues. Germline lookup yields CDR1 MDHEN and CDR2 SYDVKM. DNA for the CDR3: TGTGCCAGCAGACCAATTGCCGGGACAGGGGGCACTGAAGCTTTCTTT. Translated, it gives CASRPIAGTGGTEAFF.

The CDR3 region is CAWDQGSTEAFF. As DNA, the CDR3 is TGTGCCTGGGACCAGGGGAGCACTGAAGCTTTCTTT. The gene calls are TRBV30 and TRBJ1-1, with D perhaps TRBD1 (6 bases). Germline V lookup: CDR1 GTSNPN, CDR2 SVGIG (reference sequence). Trimming took off 5 bases at V and 4 bases at J, with 11 bases between the two ends. There are 12 residues in the CDR3.

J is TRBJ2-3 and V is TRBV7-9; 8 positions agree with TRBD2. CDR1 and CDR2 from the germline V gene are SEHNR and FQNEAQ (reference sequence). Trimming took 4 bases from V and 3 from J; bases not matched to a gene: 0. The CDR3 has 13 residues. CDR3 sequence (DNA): TGTGCCAGCAGCTCTAGCGGGACAGATACGCAGTATTTT. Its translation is CASSSSGTDTQYF. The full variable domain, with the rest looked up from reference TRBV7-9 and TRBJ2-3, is DTGVSQNPRHKITKRGQNVTFRCDPISEHNRLYWYRQTLGQGPEFLTYFQNEAQLEKSRLLSDRFSAERPKGSFSTLEIQRTEQGDSAMYLCASSSSGTDTQYFGPGTRLTVL.

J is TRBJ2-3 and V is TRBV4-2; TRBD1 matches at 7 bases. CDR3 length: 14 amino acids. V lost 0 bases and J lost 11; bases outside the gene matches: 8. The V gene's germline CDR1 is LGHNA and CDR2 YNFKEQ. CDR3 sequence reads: CASSQDNRGLWQYF. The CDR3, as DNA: TGTGCCAGCAGCCAAGATAACAGGGGATTATGGCAGTATTTT.

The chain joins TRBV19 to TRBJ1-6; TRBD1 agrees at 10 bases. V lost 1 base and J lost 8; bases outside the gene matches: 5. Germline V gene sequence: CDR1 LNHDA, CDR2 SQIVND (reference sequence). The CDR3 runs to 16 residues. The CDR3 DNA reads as TGTGCCAGTAGTATAGCCATAGACAGGGGGCATTCACCCCTCCACTTT. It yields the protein CASSIAIDRGHSPLHF.

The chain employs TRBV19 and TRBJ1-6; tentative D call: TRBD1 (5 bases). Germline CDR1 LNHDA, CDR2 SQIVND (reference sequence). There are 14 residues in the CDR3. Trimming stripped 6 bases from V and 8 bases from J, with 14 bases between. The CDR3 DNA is TGTGCCAGTAGCCCCGCAGGGTATGATTCACCCCTCCACTTT. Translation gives CASSPAGYDSPLHF.

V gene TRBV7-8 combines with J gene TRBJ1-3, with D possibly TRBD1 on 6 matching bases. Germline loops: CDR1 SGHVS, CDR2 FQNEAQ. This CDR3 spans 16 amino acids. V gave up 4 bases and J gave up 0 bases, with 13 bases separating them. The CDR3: CASSSTGGNSGNTIYF. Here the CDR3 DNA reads TGTGCCAGCAGCTCCACGGGGGGCAACTCTGGAAACACCATATATTTT.

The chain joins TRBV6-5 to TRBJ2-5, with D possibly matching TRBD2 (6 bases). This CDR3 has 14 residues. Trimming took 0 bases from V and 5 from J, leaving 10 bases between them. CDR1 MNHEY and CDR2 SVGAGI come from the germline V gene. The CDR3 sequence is CASSYSRGGETQYF. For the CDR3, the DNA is TGTGCCAGCAGTTACTCGCGGGGAGGCGAGACCCAGTACTTC.

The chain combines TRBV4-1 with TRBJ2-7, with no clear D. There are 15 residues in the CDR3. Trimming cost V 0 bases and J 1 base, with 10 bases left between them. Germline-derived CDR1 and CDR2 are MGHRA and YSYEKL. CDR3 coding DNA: TGCGCCAGCAGCCAAGAGGCTCTTTGGTCCTACGAGCAGTACTTC. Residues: CASSQEALWSYEQYF.

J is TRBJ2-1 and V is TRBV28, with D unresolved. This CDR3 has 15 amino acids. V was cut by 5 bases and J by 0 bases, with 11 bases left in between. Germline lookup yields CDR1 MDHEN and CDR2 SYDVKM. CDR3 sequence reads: CASSPDLSSYNEQFF. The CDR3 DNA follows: TGTGCCAGCAGTCCGGACCTGAGCTCCTACAATGAGCAGTTCTTC.

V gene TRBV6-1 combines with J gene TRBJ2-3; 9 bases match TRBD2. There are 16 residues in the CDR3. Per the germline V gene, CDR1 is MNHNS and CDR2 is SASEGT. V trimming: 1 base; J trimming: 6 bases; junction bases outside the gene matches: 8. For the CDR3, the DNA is TGTGCCAGCAGTGAAGAAAAAGCGGGGGGCGGGGATACGCAGTATTTT. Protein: CASSEEKAGGGDTQYF.